This T cell receptor (beta chain) was obtained from a study of T cells in Graves' hyperthyroidism and ophthalmopathy (dated by TCRdb to about 2019). About the study as a whole: Peripheral blood samples were taken at the time of initial diagnosis, prior to any treatment. To identify distinguishing TCR V-J signatures, a discovery cohort of around 100 patients was used, comprising some 43 with Graves' ophthalmopathy and 57 with stable Graves' hyperthyroidism. Prospective prediction of ophthalmopathy was tested in an independent validation cohort consisting of some 20 hyperthyroidism patients and more than 15 patients who later progressed to ophthalmopathy. The 100 discovery patients were divided at random into training and test sets in a 7:3 ratio. The study also compared thyroid tissue and blood T-cell repertoires from 6 or 7 Graves' hyperthyroidism patients. Once sampling was done, hyperthyroidism patients were given methimazole at a starting dose of 30 mg daily, whereas ophthalmopathy patients were given high-dose intravenous methylprednisolone. The paper reports TCR Vbeta CDR3 sequencing of 135 peripheral blood samples: under 45 ophthalmopathy, 75 to 80 hyperthyroidism and about 17 progressor patients.

Results and caveats for the whole study, not just this receptor: A 13 V-J signature model separated ophthalmopathy from stable hyperthyroidism, with just over 85% sensitivity and around 84% specificity in cross-validation and 80%/75% in testing. No statistical method was used to fix the sample size in advance, and group allocation was not hidden from the investigators. Blood samples also contained most of the expanded thyroid clonotypes (frequency above 0.001), which suggests that blood repertoires may reflect thyroid immune responses. In validation, progression to ophthalmopathy was predicted by the model with around 71% sensitivity and about 72% specificity, a median of 6.5 months before onset.

Ophthalmopathy patients had moderately to severely active disease, with a Clinical Activity Score of 3 or more, a NOSPECS grade of 4 or more, and a disease duration of less than 3 months. Exclusion was applied to patients with uncontrolled infections, other autoimmune diseases, pregnancy or lactation. Diagnoses were based on clinical symptoms, serum thyroxine and TRAb, thyroid ultrasound and orbital computed tomography. Ficoll-Paque density gradient centrifugation was used to isolate PBMCs from around 10 ml of fresh peripheral blood. Total RNA was extracted with Trizol reagent, and quality was checked on an Agilent 2100 Bioanalyzer. The TCR beta CDR3 regions were amplified from the RNA transcripts. For the first round of RT-PCR on the TCR CDR3, the HTBI primer set was used together with the Qiagen OneStep RT-PCR kit. Libraries were constructed in a second round of multiplex PCR, after which size selection and purification were performed. Libraries were sequenced paired-end with 100 bp reads on an Illumina HiSeq2000. The original pipeline was this. SOAPnuke was used to process the raw data, removing reads that contained adapters or uncalled bases, had a mean Phred below 15, or lacked an exact match to the constant primer or identifier. COPE v1.2.5 was used to merge the high-quality paired reads, and each unique nucleotide sequence was defined as a clonotype. MiTCR v1.1 was used to align clonotypes to the IMGT TRBV, TRBD and TRBJ reference segments. The analysis was restricted to V-J combinations with a frequency above 0.0001, which together covered 98% to 99.2% of the repertoires. The TCS score was defined as the ratio of F50 (clonal expansion) to E x V (chaos), calculated using BLOSUM62-based TCRdist between CDR3 peptides within each V-J. Welch's t-statistics and random forest reduced fewer than 550 V-J features to about 12, which were used in a naive Bayes classifier (R e1071). The public reads were reprocessed in TCRdb via fastp at Q25 and MiXCR, keeping in-frame beta chains. When rows share a CDR3 protein, they turn into one entry using the most common DNA and genes. For this entry, the V and J calls and clone size follow TCRdb and not the study's own pipeline. This sample has over 350,000 distinct CDR3 sequences in its table, and around 15% of those were observed once. The ten biggest clones cover less than 15% of the sample.

This clonotype was seen at least ten times. The specificity of this receptor is unknown. The sample holds no much larger clone one base away, and base qualities are not on file. The specimen sequenced was blood. The sequence came from a man in his late teens or twenties with Graves' ophthalmopathy.

The CDR3 protein is CASSQEWRRGYGYTF. The bases read TGCGCCAGCAGCCAAGAATGGAGGAGGGGGTATGGCTACACCTTC. The rearranged chain carries TRBV4-1 and TRBJ1-2, and possibly TRBD1, on 6 matching bases. The CDR3 has 15 amino acids, counting the end cysteine and phenylalanine. Only the CDR3 DNA is retained, 45 bases long and in frame from the first base. Trimming at the junction amounts to 0 bases on V and 5 bases on J, and the germline ends lie 13 bases apart. The germline V gene specifies MGHRA as CDR1 and YSYEKL as CDR2.